The rows below give T cell receptor beta chains drawn from one sample of a study of early T cells in non-severe SARS-CoV-2 infection. MiXCR, applied by TCRdb to the 5' RACE reads, yields one record per CDR3 protein. The profile shows about 67,000 distinct CDR3 sequences, 11% of them singletons. Sequenced sample: whole blood. These receptors all stem from an adult who was a healthcare worker with PCR-confirmed SARS-CoV-2 infection or an uninfected control (not recorded which). Each CDR3 is given with its conserved first and last residue. The D gene is left open where the match is weak. Expanded clones get a size class; other rows say once, few or many, or leave the size out.

cdr3_aa,cdr3_nt,d_call,clone_size,v_call,j_call
CASSPIAGGAKNIQYF,TGTGCCAGCAGCCCAATAGCGGGAGGGGCCAAAAACATTCAGTACTTC,TRBD2,many,TRBV9,TRBJ2-4
CASSLAGQGQETQYF,TGCGCCAGCAGCTTGGCCGGACAAGGCCAAGAGACCCAGTACTTC,.,many,TRBV5-1,TRBJ2-5
CASSFSMSSNQPQHF,TGTGCCAGCAGTTTTTCGATGAGTAGCAATCAGCCCCAGCATTTT,.,many,TRBV12-3/TRBV12-4,TRBJ1-5
CASSPSWVHTGELFF,TGTGCCAGCAGCCCCAGTTGGGTCCACACCGGGGAGCTATTTTTT,.,few,TRBV11-2,TRBJ2-2
CSVAGSGRDTGELFF,TGCAGCGTTGCGGGTAGCGGGAGGGACACCGGGGAGCTGTTTTTT,TRBD2,many,TRBV29-1,TRBJ2-2
CASSSGGHPPDTQYF,TGTGCCAGCTCAAGCGGTGGCCACCCCCCAGATACGCAGTATTTT,.,.,TRBV18,TRBJ2-3
CSVEATSHNEQFF,TGCAGCGTTGAAGCGACATCCCACAATGAGCAGTTCTTC,.,many,TRBV29-1,TRBJ2-1
CASSESGRGVYNEQFF,TGCGCCAGCAGTGAGTCTGGGCGGGGGGTGTACAATGAGCAGTTCTTC,TRBD2,many,TRBV10-2,TRBJ2-1
CASRPQGGEQYF,TGTGCCAGCAGACCACAGGGGGGCGAGCAGTACTTC,TRBD1,many,TRBV6-6,TRBJ2-7
CASSEQGGGAYEQYF,TGTGCCAGCAGCGAACAGGGAGGTGGGGCCTACGAGCAGTACTTC,.,.,TRBV9,TRBJ2-7
CASPTSGGSYNEQFF,TGCGCCAGTCCTACTAGCGGGGGGTCCTACAATGAGCAGTTCTTC,TRBD2,many,TRBV5-1,TRBJ2-1
CASSFTGTDGYTF,TGTGCCAGCAGCTTTACCGGGACAGATGGCTACACCTTC,TRBD1,.,TRBV9,TRBJ1-2
CASSPSPTYNEQLF,TGTGCCAGCAGCCCTTCCCCAACCTACAATGAGCAGTTATTC,.,.,TRBV7-2,TRBJ2-1
CASSPGLAGRTDTQYF,TGTGCCAGCAGCCCCGGACTAGCGGGGCGCACAGATACGCAGTATTTT,TRBD2,many,TRBV7-9,TRBJ2-3
CASSFIGTNTEAFF,TGTGCCAGCAGCTTCATTGGGACAAACACTGAAGCTTTCTTT,.,many,TRBV7-9,TRBJ1-1
CASSEGLVCNEQFF,TGTGCCAGCAGTGAGGGACTAGTGTGCAATGAGCAGTTCTTC,TRBD2,few,TRBV6-1,TRBJ2-1
CASSLQGGSTDTQYF,TGCGCCAGCAGCTTGCAGGGGGGAAGCACAGATACGCAGTATTTT,.,few,TRBV5-1,TRBJ2-3